The T cell receptor (beta chain) described here comes from a study of T cells after yellow fever vaccination. The study, taken as a whole, reports: There was a small share of clonotypes that showed up in both the CD4 and CD8 compartments.

TCRdb analysed the 5' RACE reads with MiXCR anew, one entry per CDR3 protein. Here the sample spans hundreds of thousands of distinct CDR3 sequences, under 7.5% being singletons. Germline CDR1 reads SEHNR; CDR2 reads FQNEAQ (reference sequence). V lost 0 bases and J lost 7, with 9 bases in between. The CDR3 extends over 14 amino acids. This clonotype occurred a few times. As yet, its antigen is unknown. The TCR originated in a man aged 25 to 40 who received the YFV17D yellow fever vaccine. The chain couples TRBV7-9 to TRBJ1-4; D may be TRBD1 (5 bases). The input for sequencing was PBMCs, taken 5 days after the yellow fever booster vaccination. CDR3 region: CASSLAETAEKLFF. CDR3 nucleotide sequence: TGTGCCAGCAGCTTAGCGGAGACAGCTGAAAAACTGTTTTTT.